These 24 T cell receptor beta chains were sequenced from one sample in a study of T cell repertoires in cytomegalovirus infection. No cognate antigen is known for these TCRs. A single record per CDR3 protein comes from TCRdb applying MiXCR to the reads. The table shows 340,000 or so distinct CDR3 sequences, with just under 25% occurring only once. The sample in question was cultured PBMCs, obtained from culture after CMV antigen stimulation. The source is a human donor in good health (CMV status not recorded). Some clones in this sample may be carry-over from other donors' samples.

This clonotype was seen at least ten times. The chain couples TRBV11-3 to TRBJ2-2; 7 bases are shared with TRBD1. Trimming cost V 5 bases and J 3 bases; bases outside gene matches: 9. This CDR3 comprises 16 residues. Germline CDR1 and CDR2: SGHNT and YENEEA. CDR3 coding DNA: TGTGCCAGCAGCCGGGCGGACAGGAGATACACCGGGGAGCTGTTTTTT. Translation: CASSRADRRYTGELFF.

This clonotype has ten or more counts. J is TRBJ2-1 and V is TRBV28; TRBD2 matches 9 bases. CDR3 length: 15 residues. The junction had 14 bases not matched to a gene; V was cut back by 9 bases and J by 8 bases. Looked up from germline, CDR1 is MDHEN and CDR2 is SYDVKM. The CDR3 is CASSISAGGPHEQFF. DNA for the CDR3: TGTGCCAGTAGTATTAGTGCGGGAGGGCCCCATGAGCAGTTCTTC.

The J gene is TRBJ2-2, the V gene TRBV27; D ambiguous. Germline V gives CDR1 MNHEY, CDR2 SMNVEV (reference sequence). V was shortened by 3 bases and J by 5 bases, with 7 bases between the two germline ends. The CDR3 sequence is 13 residues long. The CDR3 reads CASSFWATGELFF. DNA for the CDR3: TGTGCCAGCAGTTTTTGGGCGACCGGGGAGCTGTTTTTT.

The chain uses TRBV19 and TRBJ2-3; 9 bases map to TRBD2. The CDR3 extends over 16 amino acids. Germline loops: CDR1 LNHDA, CDR2 SQIVND (reference sequence). With 6 bases clipped from V and 5 bases from J, the junction kept 12 bases outside the gene matches. In DNA, the CDR3 is TGTGCCAGTAGCACACTGATCGTAGCGGGAGAAGATACGCAGTATTTT. Its translation is CASSTLIVAGEDTQYF.

The sample holds many counts of this clonotype. The chain recombines TRBV7-8 with TRBJ2-7; D remains unclear. There are 12 residues in the CDR3. The germline V and J ends were trimmed by 3 bases and 9 bases, with 12 bases remaining between them. Germline V gene data show CDR1 as SGHVS and CDR2 as FQNEAQ. The CDR3 protein is CASSLEPERQYF. In DNA form, the CDR3 reads TGTGCCAGCAGCTTGGAGCCGGAAAGGCAGTACTTC.

CDR3 bases: TGTGCCAGCAGTCGGAGGGGGGGTAGCGGGAGAGTTGGGGAGCAGTTCTTC. Translation gives CASSRRGGSGRVGEQFF. This sequence joins TRBV6-6 and TRBJ2-1; TRBD2 agrees at 9 bases. The V segment lost 5 bases and the J segment 10 bases; nucleotides outside the gene matches: 18. The CDR3 covers 17 residues. Germline V lookup: CDR1 MNHNY, CDR2 SVGAGI (reference sequence).

This clonotype was detected many times. The rearrangement joins TRBV7-2 to TRBJ1-5; tentative D call: TRBD1 (6 bases). The germline V and J ends were trimmed by 4 bases and 3 bases, with 13 bases remaining between them. The CDR3 runs 15 residues. In germline, CDR1 is SGHTA, CDR2 FQGNSA. The CDR3 sequence: CASSSGTGFNQPQHF. The CDR3 DNA follows: TGTGCCAGCAGCTCGGGAACAGGGTTCAATCAGCCCCAGCATTTT.

This clonotype was seen ten or more times. The chain joins TRBV7-2 to TRBJ1-5; tentative D call: TRBD1 (6 bases). The V end was cut by 5 bases, the J end by 0 bases, with 17 bases between. The CDR3 sequence is 17 residues long. Germline loops: CDR1 SGHTA, CDR2 FQGNSA. Here the CDR3 DNA reads TGTGCCAGCAGCAAAGGGGGATCACAGTATAGCAATCAGCCCCAGCATTTT. Amino acid sequence: CASSKGGSQYSNQPQHF.

The J gene is TRBJ1-6, the V gene TRBV12-3 or TRBV12-4; maybe TRBD1 (5 bases). V lost 7 bases and J lost 7, with 14 bases in between. The CDR3 extends over 14 amino acids. This chain's CDR3 is CASTLREGNSPLHF. DNA of the CDR3: TGTGCCAGCACCCTCCGGGAGGGGAATTCACCCCTCCACTTT.

The gene calls are TRBV4-3 and TRBJ1-1; 8 nucleotides line up with TRBD1. V lost 4 bases, J lost 4 bases, and 20 bases stayed unmatched. CDR1 and CDR2 from the germline V gene are LGHNA and YSLEER. The CDR3 contains 19 residues. The CDR3 DNA sequence: TGCGCCAGCAGCCTTAACGAGGCAGGGGGCTTCTTTAGGGTCACTGAAGCTTTCTTT. It specifies CASSLNEAGGFFRVTEAFF.

This clonotype was counted ten times or more. This chain uses TRBV12-3 or TRBV12-4 with TRBJ2-1; TRBD2 agrees at 7 bases. This CDR3 comprises 15 residues. V trimming: 3 bases; J trimming: 8 bases; junction bases outside the gene matches: 10. CDR3 sequence reads: CASSFYQRDGDEQFF. The CDR3 coding sequence is TGTGCCAGCAGTTTTTACCAGCGGGATGGGGATGAGCAGTTCTTC.

The chain is built from TRBV12-3 or TRBV12-4 and TRBJ1-4, with TRBD1 as a possible D gene (6 bases). The length of the CDR3 is 14 residues. The V end lost 5 bases, the J end lost 2 bases, and 9 bases lay between the germline ends. This CDR3 reads CASSNRATNEKLFF. In DNA, the CDR3 is TGTGCCAGCAGTAACAGGGCGACTAATGAAAAACTGTTTTTT.

The sample holds many counts of this clonotype. This chain uses TRBV7-2 with TRBJ2-3; tentative D call: TRBD1 (5 bases). The CDR3 loop spans 13 amino acids. With 10 bases removed from V and 0 bases from J, the gap between germline ends came to 11 bases. Germline V gene lookup returns CDR1 SGHTA and CDR2 FQGNSA. The CDR3 loop reads CATGRSSTDTQYF. The CDR3 DNA follows: TGTGCCACAGGGCGGAGTAGCACAGATACGCAGTATTTT.

This clonotype came up many times. This chain links TRBV13 with TRBJ2-5, with a possible D match to TRBD1 (6 bases). The germline V and J ends were trimmed by 5 bases and 3 bases, with 19 bases remaining between them. CDR3 length equals 16 residues. Germline V CDR1 and CDR2: PRHDT, FYEKMQ (reference sequence). DNA for the CDR3: TGTGCCAGCAGCACACAGGGTGATTTGAGGGAAGAGACCCAGTACTTC. Its protein is CASSTQGDLREETQYF.

This clonotype was seen a single time. The rearrangement links TRBV19 to TRBJ2-7, with TRBD1 as a possible D gene (7 bases). CDR3 length equals 16 residues. V lost 3 bases and J lost 6, with 21 bases in between. Germline V lookup: CDR1 LNHDA, CDR2 SQIVND (reference sequence). CDR3 sequence reads: CASSMRGQGGFGEQYF. In nucleotides, the CDR3 is TGTGCCAGTAGTATGAGGGGCCAGGGGGGATTCGGCGAGCAGTACTTC.

This chain's CDR3 is CASSFLSGQDEQFF. Here the CDR3 DNA reads TGTGCCAGCAGCTTTCTTTCAGGCCAAGATGAGCAGTTCTTC. The chain combines TRBV7-6 with TRBJ2-1; no clear D gene. Trimming took 3 bases from V and 8 from J, leaving 14 bases between them. From germline, CDR1 is SGHVS and CDR2 FNYEAQ. There are 14 residues in the CDR3.

The table lists this clonotype with a few counts. The rearrangement joins TRBV10-3 to TRBJ2-7; D might be TRBD1 (5 bases). Germline loops: CDR1 ENHRY, CDR2 SYGVKD. This CDR3 is built from 12 residues. Trimming cost V 2 bases and J 6 bases, with 8 bases left between them. The CDR3 reads CAISERQGEQYF. CDR3 DNA sequence: TGTGCCATCAGTGAGCGCCAGGGCGAGCAGTACTTC.

This clonotype was observed a handful of times. CDR3 sequence reads: CASSFLGRAVAYNEQFF. The CDR3 DNA reads TGTGCCAGCAGCTTCCTCGGGAGGGCCGTAGCCTACAATGAGCAGTTCTTC. This chain links TRBV7-9 with TRBJ2-1, with 8 nucleotides matching TRBD2. This CDR3 is 17 amino acids long. The trim removed 3 bases at V and 2 bases at J, leaving 9 bases unmatched. Germline V gene lookup returns CDR1 SEHNR and CDR2 FQNEAQ (reference sequence). Supplemented by reference TRBV7-9 and TRBJ2-1, the full variable domain reads DTGVSQNPRHKITKRGQNVTFRCDPISEHNRLYWYRQTLGQGPEFLTYFQNEAQLEKSRLLSDRFSAERPKGSFSTLEIQRTEQGDSAMYLCASSFLGRAVAYNEQFFGPGTRLTVL.

Ten or more counts support this clonotype. This chain connects TRBV7-2 to TRBJ2-3; TRBD2 is a possible D gene (5 bases). CDR1 is SGHTA and CDR2 is FQGNSA in the germline V gene. This CDR3 is built from 16 residues. Trimming shortened V by 3 bases and J by 3 bases, and 16 bases separated the two germline ends. CDR3 in amino acids: CASSFGAGSRTDTQYF. CDR3 sequence (DNA): TGTGCCAGCAGCTTTGGTGCGGGCAGTAGAACAGATACGCAGTATTTT. Variable domain in full (rest from reference TRBV7-2 and TRBJ2-3): GAGVSQSPSNKVTEKGKDVELRCDPISGHTALYWYRQSLGQGLEFLIYFQGNSAPDKSGLPSDRFSAERTGGSVSTLTIQRTQQEDSAVYLCASSFGAGSRTDTQYFGPGTRLTVL.

CDR3 nucleotide sequence: TGCAGTGCTAGGGACCAGACAACAGATACGCAGTATTTT. Its protein product is CSARDQTTDTQYF. The chain couples TRBV20-1 to TRBJ2-3; no reliable D call. Germline V lookup: CDR1 DFQATT, CDR2 SNEGSKA (reference sequence). The CDR3 totals 13 residues. V was shortened by 3 bases and J by 3 bases, with 10 bases between the two germline ends.

This clonotype was found many times. The chain is built from TRBV7-6 and TRBJ2-1; D is perhaps TRBD1 (7 bases). V lost 3 bases and J 4 bases, leaving 19 bases between the germline ends. The germline V gene has CDR1 SGHVS and CDR2 FNYEAQ. This CDR3 is built from 17 residues. The CDR3 sequence is CASSFKTTGRIYNEQFF. The CDR3, as DNA: TGTGCCAGCAGCTTTAAGACGACAGGGAGGATTTACAATGAGCAGTTCTTC.

The V and J genes are TRBV19 and TRBJ2-5; possible D gene TRBD1, 6 bases. Germline values: CDR1 LNHDA, CDR2 SQIVND (reference sequence). With 3 bases removed from V and 7 bases from J, the gap between germline ends came to 12 bases. The CDR3 extends over 13 amino acids. CDR3 amino acids: CASSMDSYVTQYF. The CDR3 DNA sequence: TGTGCCAGTAGTATGGACAGCTACGTGACCCAGTACTTC.

V and J are TRBV6-5 and TRBJ2-7; weak D call: TRBD1 (5 bases). The V gene's germline CDR1 is MNHEY and CDR2 SVGAGI. Trimming removed 0 bases from V and 3 bases from J, with 12 bases in between. The CDR3 is 15 residues long. Written as DNA, the CDR3 is TGTGCCAGCAGTTACTCAGCTGTGGACAACTACGAGCAGTACTTC. Translated, it gives CASSYSAVDNYEQYF.

This clonotype was detected only a few times. The chain couples TRBV9 to TRBJ2-1; 8 bases line up with TRBD2. J gave up 1 base and V 2 bases, and 2 bases lay outside the gene matches. There are 15 residues in the CDR3. CDR1 is SGDLS, CDR2 YYNGEE, per germline. The CDR3 spells CASSVSGASYNEQFF. The CDR3 coding sequence is TGTGCCAGCAGCGTTAGCGGGGCGTCCTACAATGAGCAGTTCTTC.